A selection of T cell receptor beta chains follows, all from one sample in a study of early T cells in non-severe SARS-CoV-2 infection. TCRdb redid the calling of the 5' RACE reads with MiXCR, one entry per CDR3 protein. The sample has about 90,000 distinct CDR3 sequences, around 12% seen once. The sequences come from whole blood, collected at baseline. These receptors all stem from an adult who was a healthcare worker with PCR-confirmed SARS-CoV-2 infection or an uninfected control (not recorded which). Each CDR3 is given with its conserved first and last residue. D genes are given only for firm matches. Some rows mark clone size as missing; the rest say once, few, many or name a class of expanded clone.

D gene: -; clone size: -; J gene: TRBJ1-6; V gene: TRBV6-5; CDR3 DNA: TGTGCCAGCAGTCCACGATGGGGCGGATCACCCCTCCACTTT; CDR3 protein: CASSPRWGGSPLHF
D gene: TRBD1; clone size: -; J gene: TRBJ1-5; V gene: TRBV2; CDR3 DNA: TGTGCCAGCAAGGGTACAGGGGACAATCAGCCCCAGCATTTT; CDR3 protein: CASKGTGDNQPQHF
D gene: TRBD1; clone size: few; J gene: TRBJ2-7; V gene: TRBV7-9; CDR3 DNA: TGTGCCAGCAGCTTCCGGGACAGGGACTACGAGCAGTACTTC; CDR3 protein: CASSFRDRDYEQYF
D gene: TRBD2; clone size: -; J gene: TRBJ2-7; V gene: TRBV20-1; CDR3 DNA: TGCAGTGCTAGACGACTAGCGGGGGGGCGGGAGCAGTACTTC; CDR3 protein: CSARRLAGGREQYF
D gene: TRBD2; clone size: -; J gene: TRBJ2-5; V gene: TRBV5-1; CDR3 DNA: TGCGCCAGCAGCAGAGGGACTAGCAATTGGGAAGAGACCCAGTACTTC; CDR3 protein: CASSRGTSNWEETQYF
D gene: TRBD1; clone size: -; J gene: TRBJ1-1; V gene: TRBV12-3/TRBV12-4; CDR3 DNA: TGTGCCAGCAGGACAGGGCGAGGGACTGAAGCTTTCTTT; CDR3 protein: CASRTGRGTEAFF
D gene: TRBD1; clone size: few; J gene: TRBJ1-6; V gene: TRBV20-1; CDR3 DNA: TGCAGTGCTACTACTGAGACAGGGCGCTCCTATAATTCACCCCTCCACTTT; CDR3 protein: CSATTETGRSYNSPLHF
D gene: TRBD2; clone size: -; J gene: TRBJ2-1; V gene: TRBV13; CDR3 DNA: TGTGCCAGCAGCCCAGCGGGACTAGCGGTGAACAATGAGCAGTTCTTC; CDR3 protein: CASSPAGLAVNNEQFF
D gene: TRBD1; clone size: -; J gene: TRBJ2-7; V gene: TRBV5-1; CDR3 DNA: TGCGCCAGCAGCGTCCGACAGGGGACAGGAGAGCAGTACTTC; CDR3 protein: CASSVRQGTGEQYF
D gene: TRBD1; clone size: -; J gene: TRBJ1-2; V gene: TRBV6-6; CDR3 DNA: TGTGCCAGCAGTCCGACAGGGCACTATGGCTACACCTTC; CDR3 protein: CASSPTGHYGYTF
D gene: -; clone size: -; J gene: TRBJ1-1; V gene: TRBV18; CDR3 DNA: TGTGCCAGCTCACCAGGGTTTACATTTAACACTGAAGCTTTCTTT; CDR3 protein: CASSPGFTFNTEAFF
D gene: TRBD1; clone size: few; J gene: TRBJ1-4; V gene: TRBV6-5; CDR3 DNA: TGTGCCAGCAGGGGTACAGGGGGACCACGAGAAAGACTGTTTTTT; CDR3 protein: CASRGTGGPRERLFF
D gene: -; clone size: few; J gene: TRBJ1-1; V gene: TRBV6-4; CDR3 DNA: TGTGCCAGCAGTCCTGAAACTGGACAGGAAGCTTTCTTT; CDR3 protein: CASSPETGQEAFF
D gene: -; clone size: many; J gene: TRBJ2-1; V gene: TRBV12-3/TRBV12-4; CDR3 DNA: TGTGCCAGCAGCCGCAGCGGCCAGGCGATCTCCTACAATGAGCAGTTCTTC; CDR3 protein: CASSRSGQAISYNEQFF
D gene: TRBD2; clone size: few; J gene: TRBJ2-5; V gene: TRBV11-2; CDR3 DNA: TGTGCCAGCAGGGAAGGGGCTAGCGGCAACAAAGAGACCCAGTACTTC; CDR3 protein: CASREGASGNKETQYF
D gene: -; clone size: medium-sized; J gene: TRBJ2-7; V gene: TRBV11-3; CDR3 DNA: TGTGCCAGCAGCTTTTCCTACGAGCAGTACTTC; CDR3 protein: CASSFSYEQYF
D gene: TRBD1; clone size: few; J gene: TRBJ1-1; V gene: TRBV27; CDR3 DNA: TGTGCCAGCAGTTTTACAGGGGTTGGGGGGACTGAAGCTTTCTTT; CDR3 protein: CASSFTGVGGTEAFF
D gene: -; clone size: -; J gene: TRBJ1-2; V gene: TRBV7-9; CDR3 DNA: TGTGCCAGCAGTCCGGCGGACAGACTCTATGGCTACACCTTC; CDR3 protein: CASSPADRLYGYTF
D gene: -; clone size: -; J gene: TRBJ2-5; V gene: TRBV27; CDR3 DNA: TGTGCCAGCAGTTTTCAACCCAACAGGGGAGGAGAGACCCAGTACTTC; CDR3 protein: CASSFQPNRGGETQYF
D gene: -; clone size: few; J gene: TRBJ2-2; V gene: TRBV7-9; CDR3 DNA: TGTGCCAGCAGCCCAACAGCCGGCCGGGACACCGGGGAGCTGTTTTTT; CDR3 protein: CASSPTAGRDTGELFF
D gene: -; clone size: -; J gene: TRBJ2-1; V gene: TRBV9; CDR3 DNA: TGTGCCAGCAGCGTCGACGGCTCAAAGGGCGGTGAGCAGTTCTTC; CDR3 protein: CASSVDGSKGGEQFF
D gene: -; clone size: few; J gene: TRBJ2-4; V gene: TRBV2; CDR3 DNA: TGTGCCAGCAGGGCCAGGAGGAGCGGGCCTGCTCTAGCCAAAAACATTCAGTACTTC; CDR3 protein: CASRARRSGPALAKNIQYF
D gene: -; clone size: few; J gene: TRBJ2-2; V gene: TRBV5-5; CDR3 DNA: TGTGCCAGCAGCTTGGCCCGACTATCCCCAGCCGGGTCCGGGGAGCTGTTTTTT; CDR3 protein: CASSLARLSPAGSGELFF
D gene: TRBD1; clone size: few; J gene: TRBJ2-5; V gene: TRBV11-2; CDR3 DNA: TGTGCCAGCAGCGAGGGGGCAGCGATCCTCCAAGAGACCCAGTACTTC; CDR3 protein: CASSEGAAILQETQYF
D gene: -; clone size: few; J gene: TRBJ2-7; V gene: TRBV27; CDR3 DNA: TGTGCCAGCAGTCTGGACGGCGACTACGAGCAGTACTTC; CDR3 protein: CASSLDGDYEQYF
D gene: -; clone size: few; J gene: TRBJ1-4; V gene: TRBV11-3; CDR3 DNA: TGTGCCAGCAGCTCTCAGGGCTGGAAAAAACTGTTTTTT; CDR3 protein: CASSSQGWKKLFF
D gene: -; clone size: -; J gene: TRBJ2-1; V gene: TRBV7-2; CDR3 DNA: TGTGCCAGCAGCTTAGGGTATTTTGGGCAGGGGCGTTTGAATGAGCAGTTCTTC; CDR3 protein: CASSLGYFGQGRLNEQFF
D gene: -; clone size: -; J gene: TRBJ2-7; V gene: TRBV12-2; CDR3 DNA: TGTGCAAGTCGCTTAGCTTCGGGACAGCGCTACGAGCAGTACTTC; CDR3 protein: CASRLASGQRYEQYF
D gene: -; clone size: many; J gene: TRBJ1-5; V gene: TRBV6-6; CDR3 DNA: TGTGCCAGCAGCCTCGTCGGGCAGTACAATCAGCCCCAGCATTTT; CDR3 protein: CASSLVGQYNQPQHF
D gene: -; clone size: few; J gene: TRBJ2-7; V gene: TRBV7-2; CDR3 DNA: TGTGCCAGCAGCTTTAGTGGGGGCACGGAGCAGTACTTC; CDR3 protein: CASSFSGGTEQYF
D gene: TRBD2; clone size: few; J gene: TRBJ2-3; V gene: TRBV15; CDR3 DNA: TGTGCCACCAGCAGAAACCTAGCGGGGGCGGAAGATACGCAGTATTTT; CDR3 protein: CATSRNLAGAEDTQYF
D gene: TRBD2; clone size: few; J gene: TRBJ2-1; V gene: TRBV9; CDR3 DNA: TGTGCCAGCAGCGTAGACCCTCCAACTAGCGGGATTCTCAATGAGCAGTTCTTC; CDR3 protein: CASSVDPPTSGILNEQFF
D gene: -; clone size: -; J gene: TRBJ2-3; V gene: TRBV5-1; CDR3 DNA: TGCGCCAGCAGACCGACCGGAGATACGCAGTATTTT; CDR3 protein: CASRPTGDTQYF
D gene: -; clone size: many; J gene: TRBJ2-1; V gene: TRBV11-2; CDR3 DNA: TGTGCCAGCAGCTTAGTCGTCGCTTACAATGAGCAGTTCTTC; CDR3 protein: CASSLVVAYNEQFF
D gene: TRBD2; clone size: many; J gene: TRBJ2-4; V gene: TRBV11-2; CDR3 DNA: TGTGCCAGCAGCTTAGTAGCCTCCGGGGGGATTCAGTACTTC; CDR3 protein: CASSLVASGGIQYF
D gene: -; clone size: -; J gene: TRBJ2-1; V gene: TRBV7-8; CDR3 DNA: TGTGCCAGCAGCCACCTCCCGGGCTACAATGAGCAGTTCTTC; CDR3 protein: CASSHLPGYNEQFF
D gene: -; clone size: -; J gene: TRBJ2-5; V gene: TRBV18; CDR3 DNA: TGTGCCAGCTCACCGAGGCAGGTCCAAGAGACCCAGTACTTC; CDR3 protein: CASSPRQVQETQYF
D gene: TRBD2; clone size: -; J gene: TRBJ2-1; V gene: TRBV9; CDR3 DNA: TGTGCCAGCAGCCCTCGACTAGCGGGGGGACTGAATGAGCAGTTCTTC; CDR3 protein: CASSPRLAGGLNEQFF
D gene: -; clone size: -; J gene: TRBJ2-5; V gene: TRBV7-8; CDR3 DNA: TGTGCCAGCAGCTTGCGGACCCAAGAGACCCAGTACTTC; CDR3 protein: CASSLRTQETQYF